This note documents a single TCR beta chain sequence. CDR3-region Arm-PCR and iRepertoire HTBI primers produced the TCR beta libraries. TCRdb recomputed calls from the multiplex PCR reads with MiXCR, one row per CDR3 protein. The table records around 500,000 distinct CDR3 sequences, approximately 15% of them present only once. This sample stems from a study of regulatory T cells in long-lasting Graves disease. Germline V gene lookup returns CDR1 GTSNPN and CDR2 SVGIG (reference sequence). V gave up 0 bases and J gave up 12 bases, with 11 bases separating them. The CDR3 is made up of 11 amino acids. Time point noted: newly diagnosed GD, antithyroid drugs for less than 3 months. Construction of the TCR library relied on RNA isolated from PBMCs. These records were also assigned to another study, of T cells in Graves' hyperthyroidism and ophthalmopathy.

Sequenced material: peripheral blood mononuclear cells (PBMCs), taken at new diagnosis, from a patient treated with antithyroid drugs. The chain links TRBV30 to TRBJ1-2, with a weak D call TRBD1 (5 bases). The receptor was derived from a man between 25 and 39 years old with Graves disease. As DNA, the CDR3 is TGTGCCTGGAGTGTTGACAGCGTTGACACCTTC. Its protein product is CAWSVDSVDTF.